The 28 T cell receptor beta chains listed next were all sequenced from one sample in a study of blood T cell repertoires in COVID-19. Method: immunoSEQ multiplex PCR; TCRdb's copy keeps in-frame clones and lacks some. Here the sample spans tens of thousands of clones, around 87% being singletons. Source material: peripheral blood. These receptors were obtained from a man aged 45-65 years in a cohort sampled during active COVID-19.

This chain connects TRBV3-1 (or the pseudogene TRBV3-2) to TRBJ2-1, with a tentative D call TRBD2 (6 bases). This CDR3 region has 14 residues. Between the trimmed V and J ends, which lost 1 base and 6 bases, there was a span of 10 bases. CDR1 is LGHDT and CDR2 is YNNKEL in the germline V gene (reference sequence). CDR3 coding DNA: TGTGCCAGCAGCCAAGGGGGGGACGGCAATGAGCAGTTCTTC. This gives the protein CASSQGGDGNEQFF.

This clone was seen a single time. The V gene is TRBV30, the J gene TRBJ2-7; D is unclear. Between the trimmed V and J ends, which lost 2 bases and 3 bases, there was a span of 5 bases. The CDR3 is made up of 11 amino acids. From germline, CDR1 is GTSNPN and CDR2 SVGIG (reference sequence). The CDR3 region is CAWSTSYEQYF. The CDR3 coding sequence is TGTGCCTGGAGTACCAGCTACGAGCAGTACTTC.

The chain is built from TRBV27 and TRBJ1-2; 7 bases are a match to TRBD1. The CDR3 runs to 13 residues. The trim removed 7 bases at V and 8 bases at J, leaving 10 bases unmatched. Germline V gene data show CDR1 as MNHEY and CDR2 as SMNVEV (reference sequence). The CDR3: CASTLGRGQGYTF. CDR3 nucleotide sequence: TGTGCCAGCACCCTAGGTCGGGGACAGGGCTACACCTTC.

By its share, this clone is large. The rearrangement uses TRBV3-1 (or the pseudogene TRBV3-2) and TRBJ2-3, with D perhaps matching TRBD2 (6 bases). V was clipped by 0 bases and J by 6 bases, with 19 bases between them. There are 17 residues in the CDR3. Per the germline V gene, CDR1 is LGHDT and CDR2 is YNNKEL (reference sequence). Here the CDR3 reads CASSQDLMYGGGDTQYF. The DNA of the CDR3 is TGTGCCAGCAGCCAAGATCTTATGTACGGGGGTGGCGATACGCAGTATTTT.

The count of this clone is one. The chain combines TRBV10-2 with TRBJ2-7; 7 nucleotides agree with TRBD1. The CDR3 covers 12 residues. Germline CDR1 and CDR2: WSHSY and SAAADI. The V gene end was trimmed by 8 bases and the J gene end by 2 bases; junction bases not matched to a gene: 3. CDR3 coding DNA: TGCGCCAGCGGACAGGATCCCTACGAGCAGTACTTC. Amino acid sequence: CASGQDPYEQYF.

V gene TRBV19 combines with J gene TRBJ2-1; a weak D match, TRBD1 (5 bases). The V end was cut by 2 bases, the J end by 3 bases, with 11 bases between. The CDR3 length is 15 residues. The germline V gene has CDR1 LNHDA and CDR2 SQIVND (reference sequence). The CDR3 protein is CASSIRGSGYNEQFF. For the CDR3, the DNA is TGTGCCAGTAGTATAAGGGGTTCGGGCTACAATGAGCAGTTCTTC.

This rearrangement joins TRBV2 to TRBJ2-4, with D tentatively TRBD2 (5 bases). The CDR3 sequence is 15 residues long. Per germline, CDR1 SNHLY and CDR2 FYNNEI. V gave up 9 bases and J gave up 0 bases, with 15 bases separating them. CDR3 nucleotide sequence: TGTGCCAGGGCCTCAGAGAGCGGAGCCAAAAACATTCAGTACTTC. Its protein product is CARASESGAKNIQYF.

The rearrangement joins TRBV12-5 to TRBJ2-1; TRBD2 aligns across 8 bases. From germline, CDR1 is LGHNT and CDR2 FRNRAP. V shed 7 bases and J 9 bases; nucleotides not matched to a gene: 11. CDR3 size: 14 residues. The CDR3 is CASAKPGTSGEQFF. CDR3 bases: TGTGCTAGTGCGAAACCGGGAACTAGCGGTGAGCAGTTCTTC.

This rearrangement joins TRBV5-6 to TRBJ1-2; 7 bases agree with TRBD1. The ends lost 2 bases at V and 7 bases at J; junction bases unmatched: 5. CDR3 length equals 13 residues. Germline CDR1 and CDR2: SGHDT and YYEEEE. The CDR3: CASSFDRVAGYTF. Here the CDR3 DNA reads TGTGCCAGCAGCTTCGACAGGGTGGCTGGCTACACCTTC.

The chain carries TRBV6-2 or TRBV6-3 and TRBJ2-1, with 7 positions matching TRBD2. Germline V lookup: CDR1 MNHEY, CDR2 SVGEGT. This CDR3 has 16 amino acids. With V trimmed by 6 bases and J by 1 base, 9 bases remained unmatched. As DNA, the CDR3 is TGTGCCAGCAGCACCTCTCGGGGAGGGTCCTACAATGAGCAGTTCTTC. This codes for CASSTSRGGSYNEQFF.

The V call is TRBV13, the J call TRBJ2-1; TRBD2 matches 13 bases. CDR1 and CDR2 (germline): PRHDT, FYEKMQ (reference sequence). The CDR3 extends over 16 amino acids. V lost 4 bases, J lost 4 bases, and 4 bases stayed unmatched. CDR3 amino acids: CASSSRLAGGYNEQFF. The CDR3 nucleotides read TGTGCCAGCAGCTCTCGACTAGCGGGGGGTTACAATGAGCAGTTCTTC.

The rearrangement joins TRBV5-4 to TRBJ2-3; TRBD2 aligns across 12 bases. The CDR3 has 17 amino acids. Unmatched junction bases numbered 11, after V lost 4 bases and J lost 5 bases. Germline loops: CDR1 SGHNT, CDR2 YYREEE (reference sequence). CDR3 sequence reads: CASSPALAGGIIDTQYF. The CDR3 DNA reads as TGTGCCAGCAGCCCTGCGCTAGCGGGAGGGATAATAGATACGCAGTATTTT.

This chain's CDR3 is CASSQTGPTEAFF. The CDR3 DNA sequence: TGCGCCAGCAGCCAAACAGGGCCCACTGAAGCTTTCTTT. V usage is TRBV4-3 and J usage is TRBJ1-1; tentative D call: TRBD1 (6 bases). The V gene's germline CDR1 is LGHNA and CDR2 YSLEER. The germline V and J ends were trimmed by 2 bases and 4 bases, with 8 bases remaining between them. The CDR3 spans 13 residues.

The gene calls are TRBV28 and TRBJ2-3; D unclear. V lost 3 bases to trimming and J lost 3 bases, with 7 bases between them. From germline, CDR1 is MDHEN and CDR2 SYDVKM. This CDR3 contains 13 residues. The CDR3 nucleotides are TGTGCCAGCAGTTTCCATGTTACAGATACGCAGTATTTT. It encodes CASSFHVTDTQYF.

The V gene is TRBV5-1, the J gene TRBJ2-7; TRBD2 aligns across 11 bases. Per germline, CDR1 SGHRS and CDR2 YFSETQ. The V gene end was trimmed by 6 bases and the J gene end by 0 bases; junction bases not matched to a gene: 8. The CDR3 covers 16 residues. The CDR3 nucleotides are TGCGCCAGCACCTACCTAGCGGGGGGTCTCTCCTACGAGCAGTACTTC. This gives the protein CASTYLAGGLSYEQYF.

This chain joins TRBV2 and TRBJ2-1; D is unclear. Trimming removed 0 bases at V and 9 bases at J, with 9 bases between. There are 13 residues in the CDR3. Germline V gene sequence: CDR1 SNHLY, CDR2 FYNNEI. The CDR3 sequence is CASSEAGRGEQFF. CDR3 in DNA: TGTGCCAGCAGTGAAGCCGGCCGCGGTGAGCAGTTCTTC.

CDR3 residues: CASSLDIPYTGELFF. CDR3 in DNA: TGTGCCAGCAGTTTAGACATCCCCTACACCGGGGAGCTGTTTTTT. This chain uses TRBV6-6 with TRBJ2-2; D is ambiguous. This CDR3 has 15 amino acids. Germline loops: CDR1 MNHNY, CDR2 SVGAGI (reference sequence). V lost 4 bases and J 3 bases, leaving 12 bases between the germline ends.

CDR3 nucleotides: TGTGCCAGCAGCCCCAACACACAGGAGCAGTACTTC. This gives the protein CASSPNTQEQYF. V is TRBV11-2 and J is TRBJ2-7; D unclear. The V end lost 5 bases, the J end lost 7 bases, and 12 bases lay between the germline ends. Germline V gene sequence: CDR1 SGHAT, CDR2 FQNNGV. There are 12 residues in the CDR3.

The gene calls are TRBV5-1 and TRBJ2-1; weak D call: TRBD1 (6 bases). CDR1 is SGHRS and CDR2 is YFSETQ in the germline V gene. Trimming took off 0 bases at V and 5 bases at J, with 9 bases between the two ends. The CDR3 runs 14 residues. The CDR3, as DNA: TGCGCCAGCAGCTTGGTAGGACAGAACAATGAGCAGTTCTTC. Translating it yields CASSLVGQNNEQFF.

The chain is built from TRBV5-1 and TRBJ2-7, with D perhaps TRBD2 (6 bases). The germline V and J ends were trimmed by 0 bases and 7 bases, with 17 bases remaining between them. CDR1 is SGHRS, CDR2 YFSETQ, per germline. The CDR3 is made up of 15 amino acids. This chain's CDR3 is CASSLGQPGRLEQYV. Here the CDR3 DNA reads TGCGCCAGCAGCTTGGGACAGCCAGGGAGGTTGGAGCAGTACGTC.

The rearrangement links TRBV11-3 to TRBJ2-1; 9 positions match TRBD1. The CDR3 is 17 residues long. The germline gives CDR1 SGHNT, CDR2 YENEEA. V dropped 5 bases and J dropped 1; count of bases not matched to a gene: 9. CDR3 DNA sequence: TGTGCCAGCAGCCCCGGCAGGGACAGGGTGTCCTACAATGAGCAGTTCTTC. It codes for CASSPGRDRVSYNEQFF.

The rearrangement links TRBV4-3 to TRBJ1-1, with 7 bases fitting TRBD1. The CDR3 loop spans 13 amino acids. V shed 4 bases, J shed 5 bases, and the junction held 4 bases outside the gene matches. CDR1 and CDR2 from the germline V gene are LGHNA and YSLEER. The CDR3 is CASSRDRRTEAFF. The CDR3 region has the DNA TGCGCCAGCAGCCGGGACAGACGGACTGAAGCTTTCTTT.

The chain joins TRBV7-9 to TRBJ2-5; 10 bases fit TRBD2. The CDR3 spans 16 residues. V was pared by 5 bases and J by 1 base, with 7 bases of the junction left unmatched. Germline assignment: CDR1 SEHNR and CDR2 FQNEAQ (reference sequence). For the CDR3, the DNA is TGTGCCAGCAGCCGCGGACTAGCGGCATTCCAAGAGACCCAGTACTTC. It encodes CASSRGLAAFQETQYF.

The gene calls are TRBV5-4 and TRBJ2-4, with TRBD2 as a possible D gene (7 bases). Trimming took 5 bases from V and 0 from J, leaving 15 bases between them. The CDR3 sequence is 16 residues long. Germline V gene lookup returns CDR1 SGHNT and CDR2 YYREEE (reference sequence). The CDR3 here is CASSGGGGLAKNIQYF. CDR3 nucleotide sequence: TGTGCCAGCAGTGGGGGAGGGGGGCTAGCCAAAAACATTCAGTACTTC.

The rearrangement links TRBV11-3 to TRBJ2-1; TRBD2 matches 13 bases. The V gene's germline CDR1 is SGHNT and CDR2 YENEEA. The CDR3 is 19 residues long. V shed 0 bases, J shed 1 base, and the junction held 6 bases outside the gene matches. Here the CDR3 reads CASSLETSGGFKSYNEQFF. CDR3 sequence (DNA): TGTGCCAGCAGCTTAGAGACTAGCGGGGGGTTTAAGTCCTACAATGAGCAGTTCTTC.

V gene TRBV5-1 combines with J gene TRBJ2-2; the match to TRBD1 covers 7 bases. The CDR3 is 16 residues long. Germline lookup yields CDR1 SGHRS and CDR2 YFSETQ. Trimming removed 4 bases from V and 2 bases from J; junction bases left unmatched: 8. The CDR3 sequence: CASSPAGTDNTGELFF. The DNA for the CDR3 is TGCGCCAGCAGCCCGGCCGGGACAGATAACACCGGGGAGCTGTTTTTT.

The chain joins TRBV14 to TRBJ2-6, with TRBD2 matching over 9 bases. Germline values: CDR1 SGHDN, CDR2 FVKESK. Trimming cost V 3 bases and J 3 bases; bases outside gene matches: 9. There are 18 residues in the CDR3. CDR3 in amino acids: CASSQQAGGSYGANVLTF. CDR3 in DNA: TGTGCCAGCAGCCAGCAAGCGGGAGGTTCTTATGGGGCCAACGTCCTGACTTTC.

The gene calls are TRBV11-3 and TRBJ2-3; a possible D gene is TRBD2 (6 bases). The germline V gene encodes CDR1 SGHNT and CDR2 YENEEA. This CDR3 has 15 residues. V lost 0 bases to trimming and J lost 0 bases, with 7 bases between them. CDR3 DNA: TGTGCCAGCAGCTTAGAGCGGGGAAGCACAGATACGCAGTATTTT. Its protein is CASSLERGSTDTQYF.